Listed below are T cell receptor beta chains from one sample, sequenced in a study of cytomegalovirus exposure and HLA in healthy donors. Generated by immunoSEQ multiplex PCR, the TCRdb table keeps only in-frame clones and is missing some. Among around 150,000 clones listed, about 81% were seen once. Sequencing was carried out using PBMCs. The receptors here all came from a woman aged 18 to 35 in good health and CMV-seronegative. Each CDR3 is given with its conserved first and last residue. A D gene is named only where the DNA matches it firmly. The size field is filled for only some rows; it gives once, few, many or a size class.

>TRBJ1-4|-|-|TRBV6-1
TGTGCCAGCAGTGAACTAGTGGCAGGGCTGCATGAAAAACTGTTTTTT
CASSELVAGLHEKLFF
>TRBJ2-2|-|once|TRBV7-6
TGTGCCAGCAGCTCGAGAGCCCAACTAGACACCGGGGAGCTGTTTTTT
CASSSRAQLDTGELFF
>TRBJ1-5|-|few|TRBV27
TGTGCCAGCGCAATAGGGGGTGGGGTCCCTCAGCCCCAGCATTTT
CASAIGGGVPQPQHF
>TRBJ1-6|-|-|TRBV7-2
TGTGCCAGCAGCTTAGTAGCGGCCGCCCTCCACTTT
CASSLVAAALHF
>TRBJ2-7|TRBD2|-|TRBV6-5
TGTGCCAGCAGTTACGTAGCGGGGTCGTACGAGCAGTACTTC
CASSYVAGSYEQYF
>TRBJ2-7|TRBD2|-|TRBV27
TGTGCCAGCAGTTTAGGCGGGAGAAAGTACGAGCAGTACTTC
CASSLGGRKYEQYF
>TRBJ2-7|-|-|TRBV7-9
TGTGCCAGCAGCTCGAGCGGGCGGGAGCAGTACTTC
CASSSSGREQYF
>TRBJ2-1|-|-|TRBV7-9
TGTTCCAGCAGCTCCTGGACAGCGGGGGAGCAGTTCTTC
CSSSSWTAGEQFF
>TRBJ2-1|-|-|TRBV9
TGTGCCAGCAGCGTATCAGGGGTGTCCTACAATGAGCAGTTCTTC
CASSVSGVSYNEQFF
>TRBJ1-2|TRBD1|-|TRBV2
TGTGCCAGCATGGCGGAGGGGGCAAGCTATGGCTACACCTTC
CASMAEGASYGYTF
>TRBJ1-5|-|-|TRBV27
TGTGCCAGCAGTTTTAAGACACGCCGGTATAGCAATCAGCCCCAGCATTTT
CASSFKTRRYSNQPQHF
>TRBJ2-1|TRBD1|-|TRBV5-4
TGTGCCAGCAACGACAGGGGGCTTGGTGAGCAGTTCTTC
CASNDRGLGEQFF
>TRBJ2-3|TRBD1|-|TRBV11-2
TGTGCCAGCAGCTGGGACAGGGCTAACACAGATACGCAGTATTTT
CASSWDRANTDTQYF
>TRBJ1-6|TRBD1|-|TRBV6-5
TGTGCCACCAGGAGGGACAGTAATTCACCCCTCCACTTT
CATRRDSNSPLHF
>TRBJ2-2|TRBD1|-|TRBV2
TGTGCCAGCAGTTGGGACAGGGAAAGTCGATCCGGGGAGCTGTTTTTT
CASSWDRESRSGELFF
>TRBJ2-7|TRBD1|-|TRBV7-9
TGTGCCAGCAGCTTCGGGGACAGGGTAGGAGGCGAGCAGTACTTC
CASSFGDRVGGEQYF
>TRBJ2-1|-|-|TRBV2
-
CASSVRFLAVVNEQFF
>TRBJ1-1|TRBD1|-|TRBV2
TGTGCCAGCATGAGGGACAGGGGGAACACTGAAGCTTTCTTT
CASMRDRGNTEAFF
>TRBJ2-2|TRBD2|-|TRBV5-1
TGCGCCAGCAGCTGGACCTTCCCTAGCGGGAGCGGTACCGGGGAGCTGTTTTTT
CASSWTFPSGSGTGELFF
>TRBJ2-7|-|many|TRBV11-2
TGTGCCAGCAGCTTAGCATTCAGCGGCTCCTACGAGCAGTACTTC
CASSLAFSGSYEQYF
>TRBJ2-7|-|-|TRBV28
TGTGCCAGCAGTCATCAGGGTATTAGTTACGAGCAGTACTTC
CASSHQGISYEQYF
>TRBJ2-4|-|-|TRBV9
TGTGCCAGCAGCTTTTCGTCTGAGGTCTCGGGCATTCAGTACTTC
CASSFSSEVSGIQYF
>TRBJ1-3|TRBD1|once|TRBV11-2
TGTGCCAGCAGCATGGACAGGGGCTCTGGAAACACCATATATTTT
CASSMDRGSGNTIYF
>TRBJ1-2|TRBD1|-|TRBV7-9
TGTGCCAGCAGCTTCGGGACAGTGGGTGGCTACACCTTC
CASSFGTVGGYTF
>TRBJ2-3|-|-|TRBV10-1
TGCGCCAGCAGTGATCCAGGGGTGGGCACAGATACGCAGTATTTT
CASSDPGVGTDTQYF
>TRBJ2-5|-|-|TRBV10-2
TGCGCCAGCAGGGAAAGGGACTCTGGGGGGGAGACCCAGTACTTC
CASRERDSGGETQYF
>TRBJ1-4|-|few|TRBV28
TGTGCCAGCAGTTTCGTAAACAGAGGGAATGAAAAACTGTTTTTT
CASSFVNRGNEKLFF
>TRBJ2-7|TRBD2|-|TRBV11-2
TGTGCCAGCAGCTGGACTAGGAGCTCCTACGAGCAGTACTTC
CASSWTRSSYEQYF
>TRBJ2-7|TRBD2|-|TRBV19
TGTGCCAGTAGTATTCTTGCGGGGGTATCCTACGAGCAGTACTTC
CASSILAGVSYEQYF
>TRBJ2-1|-|-|TRBV7-6
TGTGCCAGCAGCTTCGGCGGGACCAACTACAATGAGCAGTTCTTC
CASSFGGTNYNEQFF
>TRBJ2-2|TRBD1|-|TRBV5-1
TGCGCCAGCAGCTCCTCCAACAGGGGGACCGGGGAGCTGTTTTTT
CASSSSNRGTGELFF
>TRBJ2-2|TRBD1|-|TRBV5-1
TGCGCCAGTTCGACAGGGTTTAACACCGGGGAGCTGTTTTTT
CASSTGFNTGELFF
>TRBJ2-4|TRBD1|few|TRBV7-9
TGTGCCAGCAGCATAGGACAGGGGGGGAACATTCAGTACTTC
CASSIGQGGNIQYF
>TRBJ2-2|TRBD1|-|TRBV27
TGTGCCAGCAGTAGGACAGGGAACACCGGGGAGCTGTTTTTT
CASSRTGNTGELFF
>TRBJ2-5|TRBD2|-|TRBV9
TGTGCCAGCAGCCTCAGCGGGGGGCGGGGCTTGTACCAAGAGACCCAGTACTTC
CASSLSGGRGLYQETQYF
>TRBJ2-3|-|-|TRBV5-6
TGTGCCAGCAGCTCTCGGACAGATACGCAGTATTTT
CASSSRTDTQYF
>TRBJ2-7|-|-|TRBV30
TGTGCCTGGATATCCAGGTCGCCTGGCGAGCAGTACTTC
CAWISRSPGEQYF
>TRBJ1-1|TRBD1|-|TRBV7-8
TGTGCCAGCAGCCCACAGGGGGGAACTGAAGCTTTCTTT
CASSPQGGTEAFF
>TRBJ2-7|-|once|TRBV7-2
TGTGCCAGCAGCCCTCAGACAGGCGACTACGAGCAGTACTTC
CASSPQTGDYEQYF
>TRBJ2-3|TRBD2|-|TRBV6-5
TGTGCCAGCAGCCCACTAGCGGGAGGTGTGCAGTATTTT
CASSPLAGGVQYF
>TRBJ2-3|-|-|TRBV11-2
TGTGCCAGCAGCCCCGGGAGTACGTACACAGATACGCAGTATTTT
CASSPGSTYTDTQYF
>TRBJ1-1|-|-|TRBV9
TGTGCCAGCAGCGTATCGGGGATAGCTGAAGCTTTCTTT
CASSVSGIAEAFF
>TRBJ1-5|-|-|TRBV18
TGTGCCAGCTCAACACAACACAATCAGCCCCAGCATTTT
CASSTQHNQPQHF
>TRBJ2-1|TRBD2|-|TRBV25-1
TGTGCCAGCAGTGAATCTGGAGCGGGAGGGTATTTGGATGAGCAGTTCTTC
CASSESGAGGYLDEQFF
>TRBJ1-5|-|-|TRBV7-8
TGTGCCAGCAGCCAACAGACAGGCAATCAGCCCCAGCATTTT
CASSQQTGNQPQHF
>TRBJ1-5|TRBD1|once|TRBV2
TGTGCCAGCAGCCCTGACAGGGTGAGCAATCAGCCCCAGCATTTT
CASSPDRVSNQPQHF
>TRBJ1-3|-|-|TRBV2
TGTGCCAGCAGTGCCAGGGGCGCTACTGGAAACACCATATATTTT
CASSARGATGNTIYF
>TRBJ2-7|TRBD1|once|TRBV10-3
TGTGCCATCAGTGATAGGAACAGGGGGGACGAGCAGTACTTC
CAISDRNRGDEQYF
>TRBJ2-1|TRBD1|-|TRBV7-9
TGTTCCAGCAGCCACCCGGGACAGGGGGAACGAGGCTCCTACAATGAGCAGTTCTTC
CSSSHPGQGERGSYNEQFF
>TRBJ2-7|-|-|TRBV6-5
TGTGCCAGCAGTTCTTCAGACTCTGCCGCCTACGAGCAGTACTTC
CASSSSDSAAYEQYF
>TRBJ1-1|-|-|TRBV28
TGTGCCAGCAGTTTAACGGGAATCCTCCGGAACACTGAAGCTTTCTTT
CASSLTGILRNTEAFF
>TRBJ2-1|-|-|TRBV7-9
TGTGCCAGCAGCTTTCGGGACACCTCCTACAATGAGCAGTTCTTC
CASSFRDTSYNEQFF
>TRBJ1-2|-|-|TRBV28
TGTGCCAGCAACCGGTCGGGGGGGCTCAACTATGGCTACACCTTC
CASNRSGGLNYGYTF